Each of the 5 T cell receptor beta chains below was sequenced from the same sample in a study of memory B cells and T cells in multiple sclerosis. Sequencing was performed with immunoSEQ multiplex PCR; in TCRdb, only in-frame clones are kept and a portion is missing. The sample includes about 14,000 clones, approximately 69% seen only once; the top ten take 2.3%. Sequenced input: memory (CD45RO+) CD4+ T cells from blood. These TCRs come from a human donor with multiple sclerosis.

This clone was seen a few times. This chain links TRBV20-1 with TRBJ2-2; TRBD1 matches 8 bases. Germline values: CDR1 DFQATT, CDR2 SNEGSKA (reference sequence). V lost 6 bases to trimming and J lost 10 bases; unmatched junction nucleotides: 4. The CDR3 length is 11 residues. CDR3: CSARTGSELFF. CDR3 coding DNA: TGCAGTGCCCGGACAGGGTCGGAGCTGTTTTTT.

This clone was counted once. The genes are TRBV5-4 and TRBJ1-6, with TRBD1 identical over 8 bases. The CDR3 consists of 15 residues. V gave up 4 bases and J gave up 10 bases; unmatched junction bases: 10. Germline loops: CDR1 SGHNT, CDR2 YYREEE (reference sequence). This chain's CDR3 is CASSDRQGLYSPLHF. CDR3 nucleotide sequence: TGTGCCAGCAGCGACAGACAGGGGTTATACTCACCCCTCCACTTT.

The chain employs TRBV6-1 and TRBJ2-7; TRBD1 agrees at 8 bases. Trimming took 5 bases from V and 7 from J; bases not matched to a gene: 13. The CDR3 loop spans 15 amino acids. Germline CDR1 is MNHNS and CDR2 is SASEGT. The CDR3 protein is CASSWGSQGAGEQYF. CDR3 nucleotides: TGTGCCAGCAGTTGGGGGAGCCAGGGGGCGGGTGAGCAGTACTTC.

This clone was detected once. This chain connects TRBV5-1 to TRBJ2-2; 11 nucleotides line up with TRBD2. The junction had 6 bases not matched to a gene; V was cut back by 6 bases and J by 2 bases. The germline V gene has CDR1 SGHRS and CDR2 YFSETQ. This CDR3 has 16 residues. The CDR3 protein is CASTTSGGLNTGELFF. Here the CDR3 DNA reads TGCGCCAGCACTACTAGCGGGGGCCTAAACACCGGGGAGCTGTTTTTT.

The V and J genes are TRBV25-1 and TRBJ2-2; D is possibly TRBD2 (6 bases). V lost 1 base and J 5 bases, leaving 8 bases between the germline ends. This CDR3 has 14 residues. Germline CDR1 reads MGHDK; CDR2 reads SYGVNS. CDR3 in amino acids: CASSELGGTGELFF. The CDR3 nucleotides read TGTGCCAGCAGTGAATTAGGAGGGACCGGGGAGCTGTTTTTT. The entire variable domain, with the rest obtained from reference TRBV25-1 and TRBJ2-2, is as follows: EADIYQTPRYLVIGTGKKITLECSQTMGHDKMYWYQQDPGMELHLIHYSYGVNSTEKGDLSSESTVSRIRTEHFPLTLESARPSHTSQYLCASSELGGTGELFFGEGSRLTVL.